A selection of T cell receptor beta chains follows, all from one sample in a study of T-cell memory formation after mild COVID-19. TCRdb re-analysed the 5' RACE reads in MiXCR, keeping a single row per CDR3 protein. In the table there are just under 150,000 distinct CDR3 sequences, 6% to 7% of which are singletons. The sample consisted of PBMCs or a T cell subset sorted from them (not recorded which). The receptor source for this set is an adult woman who had mild COVID-19 (a few samples of this study predate the infection). Cell type and time point are not known. Each CDR3 is given with its conserved first and last residue. Each record gives: clone size, D gene, V gene, J gene, CDR3 DNA, CDR3 protein. The D gene is left open where the match is weak. Size is stated for part of the rows, as once, few or many counts, or as a class when the clone is expanded.

clone_size: NA
d_call: TRBD1
v_call: TRBV5-1
j_call: TRBJ2-3
cdr3_nt: TGCGCCAGCAGCCATGGGACAGACACAGATACGCAGTATTTT
cdr3_aa: CASSHGTDTDTQYF

clone_size: many
d_call: NA
v_call: TRBV5-1
j_call: TRBJ2-3
cdr3_nt: TGCGCCAGCAGCTTTGAACGGCAGGGTGGGGATACGCAGTATTTT
cdr3_aa: CASSFERQGGDTQYF

clone_size: many
d_call: NA
v_call: TRBV5-1
j_call: TRBJ2-3
cdr3_nt: TGCGCCAGCTTCATGGACTTTTCTCCGGGGAATACGCAGTATTTT
cdr3_aa: CASFMDFSPGNTQYF

clone_size: few
d_call: TRBD2
v_call: TRBV5-1
j_call: TRBJ2-1
cdr3_nt: TGCGCCAGCAGCTCTGGGGTCCGTGGGAGGGCCAGCGATGAGCAGTTCTTC
cdr3_aa: CASSSGVRGRASDEQFF

clone_size: many
d_call: TRBD1
v_call: TRBV12-3/TRBV12-4
j_call: TRBJ2-7
cdr3_nt: TGTGCCAGCAGCCACAGGGGGAACGAGCAGTACTTC
cdr3_aa: CASSHRGNEQYF

clone_size: NA
d_call: NA
v_call: TRBV18
j_call: TRBJ2-5
cdr3_nt: TGTGCCAGCTCACCAGGCGCAGTCCAAGAGACCCAGTACTTC
cdr3_aa: CASSPGAVQETQYF

clone_size: many
d_call: TRBD2
v_call: TRBV6-6
j_call: TRBJ2-3
cdr3_nt: TGTGCCAGCAGTTACCCTACCTTAGCGGGACCCACAGATACGCAGTATTTT
cdr3_aa: CASSYPTLAGPTDTQYF

clone_size: many
d_call: TRBD2
v_call: TRBV4-2
j_call: TRBJ2-3
cdr3_nt: TGTGCCAGCAGCCAAAGGACGGGGGGGCCTTCAGATACGCAGTATTTT
cdr3_aa: CASSQRTGGPSDTQYF

clone_size: few
d_call: TRBD2
v_call: TRBV12-3/TRBV12-4
j_call: TRBJ2-3
cdr3_nt: TGTGCCAGCAGTTTAGTCGGGAGGGCAGATACGCAGTATTTT
cdr3_aa: CASSLVGRADTQYF

clone_size: few
d_call: NA
v_call: TRBV11-2
j_call: TRBJ2-7
cdr3_nt: TGTGCCAGCAGCTTCGGTGTAGTGGCACAAGCCTACGAGCAGTACTTC
cdr3_aa: CASSFGVVAQAYEQYF

clone_size: NA
d_call: TRBD1
v_call: TRBV5-1
j_call: TRBJ2-7
cdr3_nt: TGCGCCAGCAGCTTCGACAGGGAGACCGAGCAGTACTTC
cdr3_aa: CASSFDRETEQYF

clone_size: many
d_call: NA
v_call: TRBV29-1
j_call: TRBJ2-1
cdr3_nt: TGCAGCGTTGAGTTGGTACAGAGGCAGAATGAGCAGTTCTTC
cdr3_aa: CSVELVQRQNEQFF

clone_size: NA
d_call: TRBD1
v_call: TRBV12-3/TRBV12-4
j_call: TRBJ2-2
cdr3_nt: TGTGCCAGCAGTTGGGACAGAAACACCGGGGAGCTGTTTTTT
cdr3_aa: CASSWDRNTGELFF

clone_size: many
d_call: TRBD2
v_call: TRBV5-1
j_call: TRBJ2-1
cdr3_nt: TGCGCCAGCAGCTTGGGGTCTAGCGGGAGTTTGGATGAGCAGTTCTTC
cdr3_aa: CASSLGSSGSLDEQFF

clone_size: few
d_call: TRBD1
v_call: TRBV5-1
j_call: TRBJ2-1
cdr3_nt: TGCGCCAGCAGCTCGGGACAGCACAATGAGCAGTTCTTC
cdr3_aa: CASSSGQHNEQFF

clone_size: many
d_call: TRBD1
v_call: TRBV7-2
j_call: TRBJ1-4
cdr3_nt: TGTGCCAGCAGCCCCGAGACATTGCAGGGGGCGCAGCTGTTTTTT
cdr3_aa: CASSPETLQGAQLFF

clone_size: many
d_call: NA
v_call: TRBV20-1
j_call: TRBJ1-3
cdr3_nt: TGCAGTGCTAGAGGATGGGGAAACACCATATATTTT
cdr3_aa: CSARGWGNTIYF

clone_size: many
d_call: TRBD2
v_call: TRBV20-1
j_call: TRBJ2-3
cdr3_nt: TGCAGTGCGGAAGCGAGGGCTAGCGGGACGAATACGCAGTATTTT
cdr3_aa: CSAEARASGTNTQYF

clone_size: NA
d_call: NA
v_call: TRBV6-6
j_call: TRBJ1-5
cdr3_nt: TGTGCCAGCAGTTACTCCCTAAGGGGCAGGGGTCAGCCCCAGCATTTT
cdr3_aa: CASSYSLRGRGQPQHF

clone_size: few
d_call: NA
v_call: TRBV19
j_call: TRBJ2-7
cdr3_nt: TGTGCCAGTAGTATGGGACCCTACGAGCAGTACTTC
cdr3_aa: CASSMGPYEQYF

clone_size: many
d_call: NA
v_call: TRBV5-5
j_call: TRBJ2-7
cdr3_nt: TGTGCCAGCAGCCCGGATCTCACGACCTACGAGCAGTACTTC
cdr3_aa: CASSPDLTTYEQYF

clone_size: few
d_call: NA
v_call: TRBV5-1
j_call: TRBJ2-7
cdr3_nt: TGCGCCAGCAGCTTGGTCGGGTCATTTTACGAGCAGTACTTC
cdr3_aa: CASSLVGSFYEQYF

clone_size: NA
d_call: TRBD1
v_call: TRBV19
j_call: TRBJ2-4
cdr3_nt: TGTGCCAGTAGTATGACAGGGCCTCAGTACTTC
cdr3_aa: CASSMTGPQYF

clone_size: many
d_call: NA
v_call: TRBV12-3/TRBV12-4
j_call: TRBJ2-5
cdr3_nt: TGTGCCAGCAGTTTAAGCGGAAAAGAGACCCAGTACTTC
cdr3_aa: CASSLSGKETQYF

clone_size: many
d_call: NA
v_call: TRBV29-1
j_call: TRBJ2-3
cdr3_nt: TGCAGCGTTGTTAGCCTGAAGACTGCTAGCACAGATACGCAGTATTTT
cdr3_aa: CSVVSLKTASTDTQYF

clone_size: many
d_call: NA
v_call: TRBV7-8
j_call: TRBJ2-7
cdr3_nt: TGTGCCAGCAGCTCTCGGAGACTATCCAGCTACGAGCAGTACTTC
cdr3_aa: CASSSRRLSSYEQYF

clone_size: few
d_call: TRBD1
v_call: TRBV3-1
j_call: TRBJ2-7
cdr3_nt: TGTGCCAGCAGCGCCTACCTGGGACAGAGAGACGAGCAGTACTTC
cdr3_aa: CASSAYLGQRDEQYF

clone_size: many
d_call: NA
v_call: TRBV5-1
j_call: TRBJ2-1
cdr3_nt: TGCGCCAGCAGCCTCGCCGACCTCCGGTCCTACAATGAGCAGTTCTTC
cdr3_aa: CASSLADLRSYNEQFF

clone_size: many
d_call: NA
v_call: TRBV7-6
j_call: TRBJ2-1
cdr3_nt: TGTGCCAGCAGCAGGGGACCTAACAATGAGCAGTTCTTC
cdr3_aa: CASSRGPNNEQFF

clone_size: few
d_call: NA
v_call: TRBV6-6
j_call: TRBJ1-5
cdr3_nt: TGTGCCAGCAGTTACTCCGTAAGTCAGCCCCAGCATTTT
cdr3_aa: CASSYSVSQPQHF

clone_size: NA
d_call: NA
v_call: TRBV5-1
j_call: TRBJ2-5
cdr3_nt: TGCGCCAGCAGCTTGGGACAGCCGGGCCCAAATAACCAAGAGACCCAGTACTTC
cdr3_aa: CASSLGQPGPNNQETQYF

clone_size: once
d_call: NA
v_call: TRBV12-3/TRBV12-4
j_call: TRBJ1-1
cdr3_nt: TGTGCCAGCAGTAGTCACAGTTTCGGAGCTTTCTTT
cdr3_aa: CASSSHSFGAFF

clone_size: few
d_call: TRBD2
v_call: TRBV5-1
j_call: TRBJ2-3
cdr3_nt: TGCGCCAGCAGCTTTACTAGCGGGGGGCGCACAGATACGCAGTATTTT
cdr3_aa: CASSFTSGGRTDTQYF

clone_size: many
d_call: TRBD1
v_call: TRBV20-1
j_call: TRBJ1-1
cdr3_nt: TGCAGTGCTAGGGCGATGCAGGGGGGGTACACTGAAGCTTTCTTT
cdr3_aa: CSARAMQGGYTEAFF

clone_size: many
d_call: NA
v_call: TRBV7-9
j_call: TRBJ2-7
cdr3_nt: TGTGCCAGCAGCTTAGCCGGGACGGTCGCGTACGAGCAGTACTTC
cdr3_aa: CASSLAGTVAYEQYF

clone_size: many
d_call: NA
v_call: TRBV14
j_call: TRBJ1-6
cdr3_nt: TGTGCCAGCAGCCAAGATTATAGGGCCCTCCACTTT
cdr3_aa: CASSQDYRALHF

clone_size: few
d_call: NA
v_call: TRBV24-1
j_call: TRBJ2-1
cdr3_nt: TGTGCCACCAGTGATTCCAGACGGGCGAACTACAATGAGCAGTTCTTC
cdr3_aa: CATSDSRRANYNEQFF

clone_size: few
d_call: TRBD1
v_call: TRBV6-5
j_call: TRBJ2-4
cdr3_nt: TGTGCCAGCAGCCCTCTGGGACAGGGGGGAGACATTCAGTACTTC
cdr3_aa: CASSPLGQGGDIQYF

clone_size: NA
d_call: NA
v_call: TRBV29-1
j_call: TRBJ2-4
cdr3_nt: TGCAGCGTTGAGGGACAAGAAGCCAAAAACATTCAGTACTTC
cdr3_aa: CSVEGQEAKNIQYF

clone_size: few
d_call: TRBD1
v_call: TRBV7-9
j_call: TRBJ1-1
cdr3_nt: TGTGCCAGCAGCTTGCGACAGGGGGACACTGAAGCTTTCTTT
cdr3_aa: CASSLRQGDTEAFF

clone_size: many
d_call: NA
v_call: TRBV12-3/TRBV12-4
j_call: TRBJ2-7
cdr3_nt: TGTGCCAGCAGGAGGACCAATGCCTACGAGCAGTACTTC
cdr3_aa: CASRRTNAYEQYF

clone_size: few
d_call: TRBD1
v_call: TRBV20-1
j_call: TRBJ1-1
cdr3_nt: TGCAGTGCTAGGAAGGGACAGATCATGAACACTGAAGCTTTCTTT
cdr3_aa: CSARKGQIMNTEAFF

clone_size: NA
d_call: NA
v_call: TRBV4-1
j_call: TRBJ1-4
cdr3_nt: TGCGCCAGCAGCCAAGTCGGTTCTAATGAAAAACTGTTTTTT
cdr3_aa: CASSQVGSNEKLFF

clone_size: many
d_call: NA
v_call: TRBV12-3/TRBV12-4
j_call: TRBJ1-2
cdr3_nt: TGTGCCAGCAGTTTAGAACAGGGCTGGGGCTACACCTTC
cdr3_aa: CASSLEQGWGYTF

clone_size: many
d_call: TRBD2
v_call: TRBV5-5
j_call: TRBJ2-3
cdr3_nt: TGTGCCAGCAGCTTGTCCCCTGTAGCGGGGGCCCGCACAGATACGCAGTATTTT
cdr3_aa: CASSLSPVAGARTDTQYF